This T cell receptor (beta chain) stems from a study of metastatic and nonmetastatic thyroid tumors. Looking at the study overall: Malignant and benign thyroid patients had repertoires compared in peripheral blood and tumor or nodule tissue. Whole-study results and caveats: Malignant tumors reportedly showed significantly higher TCR beta diversity than benign nodules in both blood and tumor.

This clone was detected many times. The antigen remains undetermined. The CDR3 has 15 residues. CDR1 and CDR2 (germline): MNHEY, SVGEGT. V dropped 2 bases and J dropped 0 bases, with 10 bases sitting between them. As originally analysed: Differences in CDR3 between clinicopathological groups were drawn on to build a classifier intended to discriminate distant-metastatic papillary thyroid cancer patients. TCRdb re-analyzed the PCR reads through MiXCR. The V and J calls follow TCRdb's processing rather than the paper's. Altogether about 23,000 clones are present, 25% to 30% being singletons, with the ten largest covering 5% to 7%. Patients had received no treatment of any kind before thyroid surgery.

The V and J genes are TRBV6-2 or TRBV6-3 and TRBJ1-1, with D hard to call. This TCR was recovered from a female donor with papillary thyroid cancer or a benign thyroid nodule (not recorded which). Some clones in this sample may be carry-over from other donors' samples. Sample: tumor tissue. The CDR3 loop reads CASSYPGWMNTEAFF. As DNA, the CDR3 is TGTGCCAGCAGTTACCCAGGTTGGATGAACACTGAAGCTTTCTTT.